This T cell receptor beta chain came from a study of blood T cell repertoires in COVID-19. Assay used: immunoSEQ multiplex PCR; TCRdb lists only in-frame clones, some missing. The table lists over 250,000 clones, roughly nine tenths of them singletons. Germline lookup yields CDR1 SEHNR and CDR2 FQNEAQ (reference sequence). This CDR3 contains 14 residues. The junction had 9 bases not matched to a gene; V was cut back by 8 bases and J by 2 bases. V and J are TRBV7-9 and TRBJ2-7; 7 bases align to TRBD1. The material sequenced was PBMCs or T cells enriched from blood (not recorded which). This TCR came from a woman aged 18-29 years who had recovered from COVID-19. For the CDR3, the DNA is TGTGCCAGCCGAGCCGGGACAGTGGCCTACGAGCAGTACTTC. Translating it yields CASRAGTVAYEQYF.